The 9 T cell receptor beta chains given below trace back to one sample, sequenced in a study of T cells in Graves' hyperthyroidism and ophthalmopathy. TCR beta CDR3 regions were amplified from RNA. The HTBI primer set was used in a first-round RT-PCR of the TCR CDR3. Each CDR3 protein gets one entry after TCRdb re-called the multiplex PCR reads with MiXCR. The sample lists 350,000 to 500,000 distinct CDR3 sequences; roughly 15% were seen once. Sequences were obtained from blood. Receptors were obtained from a woman in her late teens or twenties with Graves' hyperthyroidism.

The V call is TRBV9, the J call TRBJ2-3; the D gene is possibly TRBD2 (6 bases). Germline values: CDR1 SGDLS, CDR2 YYNGEE. The CDR3 runs to 13 residues. With 7 bases removed from V and 4 bases from J, the gap between germline ends came to 13 bases. CDR3 sequence: CASGPGEPDTQYF. The CDR3 region has the DNA TGTGCCAGCGGACCGGGAGAACCAGATACGCAGTATTTT.

This clonotype was detected many times. This sequence joins TRBV5-1 and TRBJ2-7, with D maybe TRBD1 (6 bases). Germline V gives CDR1 SGHRS, CDR2 YFSETQ. V was cut by 4 bases and J by 0 bases, with 11 bases left in between. This CDR3 has 14 amino acids. In DNA, the CDR3 is TGCGCCAGCAGCGTTTCAGGGGCCTCCTACGAGCAGTACTTC. It translates to CASSVSGASYEQYF.

There are a few counts of this clonotype. This sequence joins TRBV24-1 and TRBJ2-3; no firm D call. The CDR3 is made up of 12 amino acids. Between the trimmed V and J ends, which lost 1 base and 8 bases, there was a span of 6 bases. Germline V gene data show CDR1 as KGHDR and CDR2 as SFDVKD. The CDR3 DNA follows: TGTGCCACCAGTGATTTTTTAACTACGCAGTATTTT. Translated, it gives CATSDFLTTQYF.

The sample holds many counts of this clonotype. V gene TRBV6-2 or TRBV6-3 combines with J gene TRBJ1-5, with D unclear. Trimming pared 3 bases from V and 5 bases from J, leaving 5 bases between. The V gene's germline CDR1 is MNHEY and CDR2 SVGEGT. The CDR3 is 12 amino acids. CDR3 sequence reads: CASSYGDQPQHF. In DNA form, the CDR3 reads TGTGCCAGCAGTTATGGAGATCAGCCCCAGCATTTT.

This clonotype was seen ten or more times. This rearrangement joins TRBV11-1 to TRBJ1-2; a weak D match, TRBD1 (6 bases). The V gene lost 1 base and the J gene lost 6 bases, with 15 bases spanning the gap. This CDR3 contains 15 residues. The germline gives CDR1 SGHAT, CDR2 FQDESV (reference sequence). The CDR3 here is CASSLDGTGIHGYTF. The CDR3 nucleotides are TGTGCCAGCAGCTTAGATGGTACAGGGATTCATGGCTACACCTTC.

The V gene is TRBV20-1, the J gene TRBJ1-2, with TRBD1 as a possible D gene (5 bases). From germline, CDR1 is DFQATT and CDR2 SNEGSKA (reference sequence). CDR3 size: 12 residues. V dropped 5 bases and J dropped 3 bases, with 10 bases sitting between them. The CDR3 here is CSASGYDYGYTF. CDR3 bases: TGCAGTGCTTCAGGGTACGACTATGGCTACACCTTC.

J is TRBJ2-1 and V is TRBV12-3 or TRBV12-4; D could derive from TRBD1 or TRBD2 (5 bases each). The CDR3 totals 14 residues. The V and J ends lost 4 bases and 4 bases respectively, with 11 bases between them. CDR3 residues: CASSSSRGYNEQFF. The CDR3 DNA follows: TGTGCCAGCAGTTCCTCGAGGGGTTACAATGAGCAGTTCTTC.

This chain uses TRBV12-3 or TRBV12-4 with TRBJ1-4; D is unresolved. The CDR3 totals 15 residues. The V gene lost 6 bases and the J gene lost 2 bases, with 13 bases spanning the gap. CDR3 in amino acids: CASSLGPGTNEKLFF. CDR3 coding DNA: TGTGCCAGCAGCCTAGGGCCGGGCACTAATGAAAAACTGTTTTTT.

This clonotype was recorded at least ten times. The J gene is TRBJ2-1, the V gene TRBV3-1; 7 nucleotides agree with TRBD1. Germline CDR1 reads LGHDT; CDR2 reads YNNKEL (reference sequence). The CDR3 loop spans 15 amino acids. V lost 0 bases and J lost 7; bases outside the gene matches: 6. The CDR3 protein is CASSQDFGTANEQFF. CDR3 DNA sequence: TGTGCCAGCAGCCAAGATTTCGGGACAGCAAATGAGCAGTTCTTC.